This T cell receptor beta chain was found in a study of CD4 and CD8 cells across lung adenocarcinoma regions. In its sample, this clonotype was seen many times. Localized lung adenocarcinoma, a non-small cell lung cancer, affected the donors. TCRdb re-called the PCR reads with MiXCR, one entry per CDR3 protein. Counted here are about 25,000 distinct CDR3 sequences, roughly half occurring once; the ten biggest clones make up roughly 23%. The CDR3 length is 14 residues. CDR1 is MNHEY and CDR2 is SVGAGI in the germline V gene. The V end lost 0 bases, the J end lost 3 bases, and 8 bases lay between the germline ends.

This receptor was identified in a male donor with lung adenocarcinoma. The CD4 and CD8 labels of this study may be unreliable. V usage is TRBV6-5 and J usage is TRBJ1-1, with no clear D. Specimen: CD4+ T cells from the center of a lung tumor. The CDR3 sequence is CASSYSMKDTEAFF. The DNA for the CDR3 is TGTGCCAGCAGTTACTCGATGAAAGACACTGAAGCTTTCTTT.